These 17 T cell receptor beta chains came from one sample sequenced in a study of technical replicates of blood from a few donors. TCRdb's table, derived via immunoSEQ multiplex PCR, lists solely in-frame clones and lacks some. The sample contains under 100,000 clones, 70% to 90% of which appear only once. What was sequenced was PBMCs. These receptors were obtained from a human donor in good health. Some clones in this sample may be carry-over from other donors' samples.

This chain uses TRBV27 with TRBJ1-1, with no clear D. The germline gives CDR1 MNHEY, CDR2 SMNVEV (reference sequence). Trimming took off 5 bases at V and 4 bases at J, with 14 bases between the two ends. There are 14 residues in the CDR3. The CDR3 coding sequence is TGTGCCAGCAGTCACCACGTTGTCGGCACTGAAGCTTTCTTT. Protein sequence: CASSHHVVGTEAFF.

CDR3 nucleotide sequence: TGTGCCAGCAGCCAGGCATTCACAGATACGCAGTATTTT. Amino acids: CASSQAFTDTQYF. The chain carries TRBV4-2 and TRBJ2-3; no firm D call. CDR3 length: 13 residues. In germline, CDR1 is LGHNA, CDR2 YNFKEQ. With 3 bases removed from V and 2 bases from J, the gap between germline ends came to 6 bases.

The V gene is TRBV5-4, the J gene TRBJ2-2; 13 nucleotides line up with TRBD2. The CDR3 has 16 residues. J lost 3 bases, V lost 4 bases, and 3 bases had no gene match. CDR1 SGHNT and CDR2 YYREEE come from the germline V gene (reference sequence). The CDR3, as DNA: TGTGCCAGCAGCCGAGGACTAGCGGGAGACACCGGGGAGCTGTTTTTT. Translated: CASSRGLAGDTGELFF.

The V call is TRBV25-1, the J call TRBJ1-3, with a possible D match to TRBD1 (6 bases). The length of the CDR3 is 15 residues. The V gene's germline CDR1 is MGHDK and CDR2 SYGVNS. The V end was cut by 5 bases, the J end by 1 base, with 12 bases between. The CDR3 loop is CASSLTGISGNTIYF. CDR3 DNA sequence: TGTGCCAGCAGTTTAACAGGGATATCTGGAAACACCATATATTTT.

J is TRBJ2-7 and V is TRBV28, with 10 bases identical to TRBD2. Trimming took 2 bases from V and 8 from J; bases not matched to a gene: 9. This CDR3 spans 15 amino acids. Germline CDR1 and CDR2: MDHEN and SYDVKM. CDR3 loop: CASSLATAGGQKQYF. Here the CDR3 DNA reads TGTGCCAGCAGTTTAGCGACAGCGGGGGGGCAGAAGCAGTACTTC.

This clone has only one observation. The rearrangement joins TRBV4-3 to TRBJ1-4; no firm D call. Germline-derived CDR1 and CDR2 are LGHNA and YSLEER. The CDR3 is made up of 15 amino acids. V was shortened by 1 base and J by 4 bases, with 10 bases between the two germline ends. DNA of the CDR3: TGCGCCAGCAGCCAAGTTGGAGATCATAATGAAAAACTGTTTTTT. Protein product: CASSQVGDHNEKLFF.

The rearrangement uses TRBV30 and TRBJ1-3; 7 bases are a match to TRBD1. Looked up from germline, CDR1 is GTSNPN and CDR2 is SVGIG (reference sequence). V shed 5 bases, J shed 3 bases, and the junction held 7 bases outside the gene matches. The CDR3 loop spans 14 amino acids. The DNA for the CDR3 is TGTGCCTGGGGGACCGGGACAGTTGGAAACACCATATATTTT. Protein: CAWGTGTVGNTIYF.

This clone was recorded a few times. V is TRBV5-1 and J is TRBJ2-7, with TRBD2 matching 13 bases. Germline trimming cut 4 bases from V and 3 bases from J; bases unmatched to any gene: 1. Germline V CDR1 and CDR2: SGHRS, YFSETQ. This CDR3 has 14 amino acids. The CDR3 is CASSRTSGSYEQYF. In nucleotides, the CDR3 is TGCGCCAGCAGCCGGACTAGCGGGAGCTACGAGCAGTACTTC.

The chain joins TRBV11-1 to TRBJ1-2, with 8 bases matching TRBD1. Germline CDR1 SGHAT, CDR2 FQDESV (reference sequence). V gave up 5 bases and J gave up 4 bases; unmatched junction bases: 3. The CDR3 has 13 amino acids. The DNA for the CDR3 is TGTGCCAGCAGCCCAGGGGGCCGCTATGGCTACACCTTC. Its protein is CASSPGGRYGYTF.

V gene TRBV6-5 combines with J gene TRBJ2-2; D uncertain. The CDR3 contains 14 residues. Germline V lookup: CDR1 MNHEY, CDR2 SVGAGI. Trimming left V 2 bases short and J 2 bases short, with 6 bases between. The CDR3 region has the DNA TGTGCCAGCAGTTACATCTACAACACCGGGGAGCTGTTTTTT. As protein: CASSYIYNTGELFF.

A single count supports this clone. The chain combines TRBV6-1 with TRBJ2-4; D is possibly TRBD1 (6 bases). Germline values: CDR1 MNHNS, CDR2 SASEGT. V dropped 1 base and J dropped 0 bases, with 19 bases sitting between them. This CDR3 is 19 amino acids long. Written as DNA, the CDR3 is TGTGCCAGCAGTGAAGATCAGACAGGAGCTAAACTAGCCAAAAACATTCAGTACTTC. This sequence encodes CASSEDQTGAKLAKNIQYF.

The chain couples TRBV6-5 to TRBJ1-1, with D unclear. The CDR3 consists of 13 residues. Trimming pared 3 bases from V and 1 base from J, leaving 6 bases between. The V gene's germline CDR1 is MNHEY and CDR2 SVGAGI. The DNA of the CDR3 is TGTGCCAGCAGTTATAACAGGAACACTGAAGCTTTCTTT. Amino acids: CASSYNRNTEAFF.

This chain links TRBV6-5 with TRBJ1-1; perhaps TRBD1 as D (5 bases). The CDR3 loop spans 15 amino acids. CDR1 is MNHEY, CDR2 SVGAGI, per germline. V dropped 2 bases and J dropped 1 base, with 11 bases sitting between them. CDR3 bases: TGTGCCAGCAGTTACGTCCCAACAGGGAACACTGAAGCTTTCTTT. This codes for CASSYVPTGNTEAFF.

This sequence joins TRBV18 and TRBJ2-1; the D gene is possibly TRBD2 (5 bases). V dropped 0 bases and J dropped 0 bases, with 12 bases sitting between them. There are 17 residues in the CDR3. Germline V gene lookup returns CDR1 KGHSH and CDR2 LQKENI. The CDR3 region has the DNA TGTGCCAGCTCACCACCTTGGTCGGGAAGCTCCTACAATGAGCAGTTCTTC. This sequence encodes CASSPPWSGSSYNEQFF.

The V and J genes are TRBV7-9 and TRBJ1-4; TRBD1 aligns across 7 bases. CDR3 length equals 14 residues. Germline-derived CDR1 and CDR2 are SEHNR and FQNEAQ (reference sequence). J was trimmed by 4 bases and V by 5 bases; bases with no gene match: 4. DNA for the CDR3: TGTGCCAGCAGCCCCGGGACAGTTAATGAAAAACTGTTTTTT. It translates to CASSPGTVNEKLFF.

The rearrangement joins TRBV6-1 to TRBJ2-4, with 8 positions matching TRBD1. J gave up 1 base and V 3 bases, and 5 bases lay outside the gene matches. Germline V gene lookup returns CDR1 MNHNS and CDR2 SASEGT. CDR3 length: 16 amino acids. This CDR3 is CASSEDRVFAKNIQYF. The CDR3 DNA sequence: TGTGCCAGCAGTGAGGACAGGGTTTTCGCCAAAAACATTCAGTACTTC.

This chain connects TRBV25-1 to TRBJ2-1; TRBD2 matches 10 bases. The trim removed 0 bases at V and 2 bases at J, leaving 7 bases unmatched. Germline values: CDR1 MGHDK, CDR2 SYGVNS. The CDR3 sequence is 18 residues long. The CDR3, as DNA: TGTGCCAGCAGTGAATATAGCGCTAGCGGGAGTCCCTACAATGAGCAGTTCTTC. Translated, it gives CASSEYSASGSPYNEQFF.